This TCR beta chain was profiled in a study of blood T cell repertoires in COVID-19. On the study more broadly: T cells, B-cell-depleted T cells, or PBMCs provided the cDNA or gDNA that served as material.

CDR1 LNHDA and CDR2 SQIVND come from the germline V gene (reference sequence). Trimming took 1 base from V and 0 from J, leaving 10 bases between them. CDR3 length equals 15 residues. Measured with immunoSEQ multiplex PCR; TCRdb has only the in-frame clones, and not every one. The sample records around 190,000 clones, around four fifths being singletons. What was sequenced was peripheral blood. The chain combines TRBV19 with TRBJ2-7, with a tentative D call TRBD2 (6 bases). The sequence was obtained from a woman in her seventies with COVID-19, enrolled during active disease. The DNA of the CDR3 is TGTGCCAGTAGTATAGTGGGCGGGACCTCCTACGAGCAGTACTTC. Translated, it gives CASSIVGGTSYEQYF.